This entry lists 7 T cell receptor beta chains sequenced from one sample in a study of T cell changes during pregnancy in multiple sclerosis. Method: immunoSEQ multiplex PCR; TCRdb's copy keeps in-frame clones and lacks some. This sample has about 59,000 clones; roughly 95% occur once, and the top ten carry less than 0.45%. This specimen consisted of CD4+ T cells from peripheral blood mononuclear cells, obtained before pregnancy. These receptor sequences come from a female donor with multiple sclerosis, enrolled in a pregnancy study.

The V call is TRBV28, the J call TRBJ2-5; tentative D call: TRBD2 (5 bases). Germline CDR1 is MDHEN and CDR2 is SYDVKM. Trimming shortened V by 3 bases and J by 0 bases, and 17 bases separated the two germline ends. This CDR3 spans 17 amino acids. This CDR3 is CASSFTSGSHHQETQYF. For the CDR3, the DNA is TGTGCCAGCAGTTTCACCTCGGGAAGCCACCACCAAGAGACCCAGTACTTC.

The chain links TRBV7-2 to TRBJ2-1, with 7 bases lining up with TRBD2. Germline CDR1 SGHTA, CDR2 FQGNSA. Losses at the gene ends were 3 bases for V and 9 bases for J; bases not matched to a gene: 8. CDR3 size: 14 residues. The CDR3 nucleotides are TGTGCCAGCAGCTTGAGGCGGGAGAGGGCTGAGCAGTTCTTC. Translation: CASSLRRERAEQFF.

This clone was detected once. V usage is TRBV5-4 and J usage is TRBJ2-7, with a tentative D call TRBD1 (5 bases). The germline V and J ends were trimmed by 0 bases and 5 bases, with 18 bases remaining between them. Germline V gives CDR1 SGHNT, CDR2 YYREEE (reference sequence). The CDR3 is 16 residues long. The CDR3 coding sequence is TGTGCCAGCAGCTTGGTCGGGCGGTCAGGGCCCCACGAGCAGTACTTC. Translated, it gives CASSLVGRSGPHEQYF. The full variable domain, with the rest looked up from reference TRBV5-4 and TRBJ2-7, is ETGVTQSPTHLIKTRGQQVTLRCSSQSGHNTVSWYQQALGQGPQFIFQYYREEENGRGNFPPRFSGLQFPNYSSELNVNALELDDSALYLCASSLVGRSGPHEQYFGPGTRLTVT.

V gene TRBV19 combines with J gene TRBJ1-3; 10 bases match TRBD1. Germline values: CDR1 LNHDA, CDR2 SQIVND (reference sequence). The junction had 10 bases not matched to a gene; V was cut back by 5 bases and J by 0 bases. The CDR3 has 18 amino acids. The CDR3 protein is CASSVPGQGTGSGNTIYF. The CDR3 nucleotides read TGTGCCAGTAGTGTCCCGGGACAGGGGACCGGCTCTGGAAACACCATATATTTT.

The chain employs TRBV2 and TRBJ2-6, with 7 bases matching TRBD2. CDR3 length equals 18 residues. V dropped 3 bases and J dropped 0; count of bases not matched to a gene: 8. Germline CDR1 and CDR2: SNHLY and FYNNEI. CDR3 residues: CASSDLIAGTSGANVLTF. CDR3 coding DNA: TGTGCCAGCAGTGACTTGATAGCGGGTACCTCTGGGGCCAACGTCCTGACTTTC.

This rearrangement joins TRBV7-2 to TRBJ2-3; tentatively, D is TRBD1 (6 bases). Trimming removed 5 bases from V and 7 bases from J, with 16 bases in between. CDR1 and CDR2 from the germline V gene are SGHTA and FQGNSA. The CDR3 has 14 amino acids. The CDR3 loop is CASSTGQRGNTQYF. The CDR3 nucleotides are TGTGCCAGCAGCACCGGACAGAGAGGAAATACGCAGTATTTT. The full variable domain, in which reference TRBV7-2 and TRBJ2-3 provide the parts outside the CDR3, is GAGVSQSPSNKVTEKGKDVELRCDPISGHTALYWYRQSLGQGLEFLIYFQGNSAPDKSGLPSDRFSAERTGGSVSTLTIQRTQQEDSAVYLCASSTGQRGNTQYFGPGTRLTVL.

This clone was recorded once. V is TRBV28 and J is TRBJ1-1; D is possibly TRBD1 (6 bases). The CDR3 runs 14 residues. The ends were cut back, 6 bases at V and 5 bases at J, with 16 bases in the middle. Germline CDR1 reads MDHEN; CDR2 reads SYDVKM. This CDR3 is CASRRTGIPTEAFF. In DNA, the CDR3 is TGTGCCAGCAGGCGTACAGGGATCCCGACTGAAGCTTTCTTT.